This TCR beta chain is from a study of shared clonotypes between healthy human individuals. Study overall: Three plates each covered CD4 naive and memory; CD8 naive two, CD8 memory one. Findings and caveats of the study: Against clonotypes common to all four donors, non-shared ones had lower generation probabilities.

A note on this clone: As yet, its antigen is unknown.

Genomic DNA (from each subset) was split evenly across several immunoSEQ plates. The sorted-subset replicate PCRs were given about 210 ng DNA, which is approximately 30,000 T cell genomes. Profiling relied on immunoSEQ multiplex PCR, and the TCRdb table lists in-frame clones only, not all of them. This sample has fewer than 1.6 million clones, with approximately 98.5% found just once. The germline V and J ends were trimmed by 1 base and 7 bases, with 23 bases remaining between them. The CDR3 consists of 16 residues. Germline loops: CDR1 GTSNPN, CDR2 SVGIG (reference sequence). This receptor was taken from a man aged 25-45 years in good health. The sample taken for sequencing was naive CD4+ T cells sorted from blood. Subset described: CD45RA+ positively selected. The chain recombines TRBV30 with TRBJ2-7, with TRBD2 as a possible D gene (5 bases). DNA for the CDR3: TGTGCCTGGAGTGCAGAATCCGGGATTCTCTCGAGGGAGCAGTACTTC. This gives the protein CAWSAESGILSREQYF. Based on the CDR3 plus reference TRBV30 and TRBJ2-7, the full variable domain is SQTIHQWPATLVQPVGSPLSLECTVEGTSNPNLYWYRQAAGRGLQLLFYSVGIGQISSEVPQNLSASRPQDRQFILSSKKLLLSDSGFYLCAWSAESGILSREQYFGPGTRLTVT.